This T cell receptor beta chain was sequenced in a study of OX40 agonist ivuxolimab in advanced cancers. Describing the broader study: Ivuxolimab was a fully human IgG2 agonistic monoclonal antibody targeting the costimulatory receptor OX40 (CD134). Intravenous ivuxolimab was administered to patients every 2 weeks at six dose levels: 0.01, 0.1, 0.3, 1.5, 3 and 10 mg/kg. Of the approximately 50 patients in dose escalation, some 20 had hepatocellular carcinoma, some 15 had melanoma, 9 had renal cell carcinoma and 9 had head and neck cancer. A male proportion of roughly 80% and a mean age of 60 years, ranging from about 23 to 79, were recorded for the dose-escalation cohort. Patients were allowed to have had prior anti-PD-1, anti-PD-L1 or anti-CTLA-4 therapy, and around 43% of the dose-escalation patients had been treated with checkpoint inhibitors. Partial responses occurred in three dose-escalation patients, of whom one had hepatocellular carcinoma and two had cutaneous melanoma. The purpose of peripheral TCRbeta sequencing was to test whether ivuxolimab changed TCR sequence diversity and led to clonal T-cell expansion. The monotherapy dose-escalation portion (N of about 57 patients) of the phase I ivuxolimab trial is reported in the paper. What the study reported, not specific to this receptor: Which antigens the clonally expanded peripheral T cells were specific for was not determined. In the 0.1-3.0 mg/kg groups, partial responders had among the lowest normalized peripheral clonal expansion, particularly in CD8+ T cells. After ivuxolimab, CD8+ T cells had more expanded clones than CD4+ T cells on average. Low levels of normalized T-cell clonal expansion were also shown by some nonresponding patients. At doses of 0.1 to 3.0 mg/kg, clonal expansion of both CD4+ and CD8+ blood T cells was observed from baseline to week 6.

The CDR3 goes from the cysteine to the phenylalanine over 14 residues. Left in the record is the CDR3 DNA by itself, 42 bases read in frame from the first base. Deletion took 4 bases off V and 7 bases off J, with a span of 13 bases between the germline ends. The germline V gene provides CDR1 WSHSY and CDR2 SAAADI. As concerns this clone: It has no known antigen specificity. No per-base quality is available; no much larger clone lies one base away.

Patients with autoimmune disease history or receiving systemic immunosuppression were excluded from the trial. Peripheral blood for TCR sequencing was collected from all dose cohorts at baseline, on cycle 4 day 1, and on cycle 7 day 1. Samples were obtained from an open-label, multicenter, first-in-human phase I dose-escalation trial of ivuxolimab. Adults with locally advanced or metastatic head and neck squamous cell, hepatocellular, melanoma or renal cell carcinoma were enrolled in the trial. Before TCR sequencing, CD4+ T cells and CD8+ T cells from peripheral blood were sorted into separate populations. Genomic DNA was extracted from sorted cells for sequencing of the TCRbeta CDR3 region. The immunoSEQ Assay was used to sequence the TCRbeta CDR3 regions. Sourced from immuneACCESS, this table was stored by TCRdb with only in-frame sequences that have V and J called. A share of the clones is absent; for the studies checked, an unresolved V gene accounts for under half, and the remainder has no known explanation. This sample has some 26,000 clones in its table, and about three quarters of those were observed once. The top ten hold more than 15% of the sample.

The V gene is TRBV10-2 and the J gene is TRBJ1-4, with TRBD1 tentatively as D gene (6 bases match). This receptor was taken from an adult with an advanced solid tumor such as melanoma, head and neck, liver or kidney cancer. Source: CD4+ or CD8+ T cells sorted from blood, taken in a trial of the OX40 agonist ivuxolimab. The DNA sequence follows: TGCGCCAGCAGTGCTGAGGGGGGGCGTGAAAAACTGTTTTTT. The translation is CASSAEGGREKLFF.